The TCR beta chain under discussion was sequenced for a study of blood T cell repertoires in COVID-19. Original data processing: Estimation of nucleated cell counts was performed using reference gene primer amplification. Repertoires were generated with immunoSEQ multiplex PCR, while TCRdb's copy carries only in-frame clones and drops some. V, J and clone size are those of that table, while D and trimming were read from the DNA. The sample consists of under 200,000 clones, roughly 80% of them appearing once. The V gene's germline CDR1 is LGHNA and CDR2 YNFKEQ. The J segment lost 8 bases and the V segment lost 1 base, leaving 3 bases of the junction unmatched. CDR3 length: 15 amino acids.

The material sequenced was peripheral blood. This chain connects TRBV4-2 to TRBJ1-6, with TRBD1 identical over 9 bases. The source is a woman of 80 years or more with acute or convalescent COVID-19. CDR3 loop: CASSQATGGYSPLHF. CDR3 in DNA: TGTGCCAGCAGCCAAGCCACAGGGGGCTATTCACCCCTCCACTTT.